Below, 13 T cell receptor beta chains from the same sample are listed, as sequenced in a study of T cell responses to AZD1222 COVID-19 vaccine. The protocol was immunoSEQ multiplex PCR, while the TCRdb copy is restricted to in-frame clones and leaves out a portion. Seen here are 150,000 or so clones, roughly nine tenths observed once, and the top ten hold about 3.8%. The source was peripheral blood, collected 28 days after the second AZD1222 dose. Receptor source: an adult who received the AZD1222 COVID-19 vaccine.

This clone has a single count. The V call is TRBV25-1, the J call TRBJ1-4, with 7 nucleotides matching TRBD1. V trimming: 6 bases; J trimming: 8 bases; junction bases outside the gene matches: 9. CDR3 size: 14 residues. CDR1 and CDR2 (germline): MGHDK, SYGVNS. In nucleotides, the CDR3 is TGTGCCAGCAGGGAGACAGGGTTGAAGGAAAAACTGTTTTTT. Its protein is CASRETGLKEKLFF.

The CDR3 spells CAISESGAGNTEAFF. In DNA, the CDR3 is TGTGCCATCAGTGAGTCGGGTGCAGGTAACACTGAAGCTTTCTTT. This chain uses TRBV10-3 with TRBJ1-1; D ambiguous. The CDR3 length is 15 residues. V lost 0 bases and J lost 2, with 10 bases in between. The germline CDR1 and CDR2 sequences are ENHRY and SYGVKD.

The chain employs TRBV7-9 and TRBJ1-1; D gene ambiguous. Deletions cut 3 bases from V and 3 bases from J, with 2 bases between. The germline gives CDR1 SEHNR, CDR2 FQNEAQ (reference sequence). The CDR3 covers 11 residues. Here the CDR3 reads CASSFDTEAFF. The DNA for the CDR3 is TGTGCCAGCAGCTTTGACACTGAAGCTTTCTTT.

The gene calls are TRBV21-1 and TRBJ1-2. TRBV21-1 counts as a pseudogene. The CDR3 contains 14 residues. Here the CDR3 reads CASSSPGPNYGYTF. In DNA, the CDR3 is TGTGCCAGCAGCTCCCCCGGGCCGAACTATGGCTACACCTTC.

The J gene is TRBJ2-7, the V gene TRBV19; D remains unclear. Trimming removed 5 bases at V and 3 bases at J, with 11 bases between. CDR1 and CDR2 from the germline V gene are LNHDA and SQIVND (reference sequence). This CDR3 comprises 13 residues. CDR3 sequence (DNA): TGTGCCAGTAGTGCGTCAGTGAGCTACGAGCAGTACTTC. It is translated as CASSASVSYEQYF.

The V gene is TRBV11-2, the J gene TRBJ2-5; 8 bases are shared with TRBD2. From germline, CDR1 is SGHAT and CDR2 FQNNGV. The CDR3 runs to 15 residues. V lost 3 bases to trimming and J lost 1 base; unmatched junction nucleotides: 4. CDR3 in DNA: TGTGCCAGCAGCTTTGCGGGAGGCTCCCAAGAGACCCAGTACTTC. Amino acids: CASSFAGGSQETQYF.

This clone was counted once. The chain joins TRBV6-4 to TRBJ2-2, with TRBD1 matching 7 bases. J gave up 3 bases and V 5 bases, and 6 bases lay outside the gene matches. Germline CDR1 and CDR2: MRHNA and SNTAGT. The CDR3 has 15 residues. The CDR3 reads CASSQDQGDTGELFF. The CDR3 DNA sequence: TGTGCCAGCAGTCAAGACCAGGGGGACACCGGGGAGCTGTTTTTT.

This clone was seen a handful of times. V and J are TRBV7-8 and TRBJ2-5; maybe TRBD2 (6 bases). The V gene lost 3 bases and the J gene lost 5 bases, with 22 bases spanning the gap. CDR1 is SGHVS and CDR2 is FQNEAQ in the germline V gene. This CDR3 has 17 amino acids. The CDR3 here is CASSFLLGGPVGETQYF. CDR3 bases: TGTGCCAGCAGCTTTCTGTTAGGAGGGCCCGTTGGGGAGACCCAGTACTTC.

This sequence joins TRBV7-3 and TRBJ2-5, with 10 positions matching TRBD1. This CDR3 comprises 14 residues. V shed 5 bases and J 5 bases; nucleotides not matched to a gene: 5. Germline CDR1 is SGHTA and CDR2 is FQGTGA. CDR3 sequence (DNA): TGTGCCAGCAGCCCGACAGGGGGCAGGGAGACCCAGTACTTC. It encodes CASSPTGGRETQYF.

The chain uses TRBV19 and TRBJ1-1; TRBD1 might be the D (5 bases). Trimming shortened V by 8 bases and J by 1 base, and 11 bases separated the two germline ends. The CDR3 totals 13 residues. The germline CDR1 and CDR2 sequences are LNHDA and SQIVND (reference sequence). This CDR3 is CASSTGGNTEAFF. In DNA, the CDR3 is TGTGCCAGTTCCACGGGGGGGAACACTGAAGCTTTCTTT.

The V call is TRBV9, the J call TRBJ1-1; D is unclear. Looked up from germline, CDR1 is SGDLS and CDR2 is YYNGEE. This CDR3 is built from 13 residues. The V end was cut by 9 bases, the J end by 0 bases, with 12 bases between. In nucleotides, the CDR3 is TGTGCCACGGGGAGGGAGTTGAACACTGAAGCTTTCTTT. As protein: CATGRELNTEAFF. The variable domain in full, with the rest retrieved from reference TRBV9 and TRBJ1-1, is DSGVTQTPKHLITATGQRVTLRCSPRSGDLSVYWYQQSLDQGLQFLIQYYNGEERAKGNILERFSAQQFPDLHSELNLSSLELGDSALYFCATGRELNTEAFFGQGTRLTVV.

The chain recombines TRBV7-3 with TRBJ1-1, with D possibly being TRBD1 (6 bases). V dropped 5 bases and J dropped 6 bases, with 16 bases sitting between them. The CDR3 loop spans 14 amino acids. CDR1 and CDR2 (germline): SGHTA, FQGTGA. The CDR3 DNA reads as TGTGCCAGCAGCCCACAGCCAGGGGTGGCTGAAGCTTTCTTT. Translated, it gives CASSPQPGVAEAFF.

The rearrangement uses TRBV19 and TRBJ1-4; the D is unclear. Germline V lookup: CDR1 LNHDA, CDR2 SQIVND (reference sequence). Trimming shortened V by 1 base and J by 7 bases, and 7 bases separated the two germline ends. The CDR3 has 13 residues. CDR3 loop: CASSIAQTEKLFF. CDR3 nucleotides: TGTGCCAGTAGTATAGCCCAGACTGAAAAACTGTTTTTT.